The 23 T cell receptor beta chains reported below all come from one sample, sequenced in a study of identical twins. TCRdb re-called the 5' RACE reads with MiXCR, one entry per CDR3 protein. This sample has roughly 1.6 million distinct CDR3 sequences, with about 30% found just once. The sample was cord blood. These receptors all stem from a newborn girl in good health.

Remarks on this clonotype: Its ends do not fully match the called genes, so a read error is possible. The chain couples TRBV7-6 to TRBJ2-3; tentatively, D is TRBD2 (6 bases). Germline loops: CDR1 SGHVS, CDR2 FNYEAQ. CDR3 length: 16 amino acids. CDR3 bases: TGTGCCGGCAGCTTATGGGGAGGCGGGAAGACAGATACGCAGTATTTT. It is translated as CAGSLWGGGKTDTQYF.

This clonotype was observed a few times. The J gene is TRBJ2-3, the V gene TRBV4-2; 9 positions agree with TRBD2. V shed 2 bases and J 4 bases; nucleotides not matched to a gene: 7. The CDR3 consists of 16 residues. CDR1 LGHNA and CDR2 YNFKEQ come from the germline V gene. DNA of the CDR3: TGTGCCAGCAGCCAATTCGCGGGGGGGCCATCAGATACGCAGTATTTT. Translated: CASSQFAGGPSDTQYF.

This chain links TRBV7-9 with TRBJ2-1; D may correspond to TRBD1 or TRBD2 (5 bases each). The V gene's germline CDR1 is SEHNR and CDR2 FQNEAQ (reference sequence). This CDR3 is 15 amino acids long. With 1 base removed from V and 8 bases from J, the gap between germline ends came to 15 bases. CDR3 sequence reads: CASSLERQRGDEQFF. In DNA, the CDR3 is TGTGCCAGCAGCTTAGAAAGACAGAGGGGCGATGAGCAGTTCTTC.

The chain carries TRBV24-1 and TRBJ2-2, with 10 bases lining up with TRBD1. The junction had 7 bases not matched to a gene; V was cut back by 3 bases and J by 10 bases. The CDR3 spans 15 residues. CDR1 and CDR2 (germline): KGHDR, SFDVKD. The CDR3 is CATSDRPGQGMELFF. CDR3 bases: TGTGCCACCAGTGATCGACCGGGACAGGGGATGGAGCTGTTTTTT.

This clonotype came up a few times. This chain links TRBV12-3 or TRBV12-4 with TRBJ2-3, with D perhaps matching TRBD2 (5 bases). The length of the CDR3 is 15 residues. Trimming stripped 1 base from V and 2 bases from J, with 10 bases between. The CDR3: CASSLGGLYTDTQYF. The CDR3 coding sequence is TGTGCCAGCAGTTTAGGAGGGCTATACACAGATACGCAGTATTTT.

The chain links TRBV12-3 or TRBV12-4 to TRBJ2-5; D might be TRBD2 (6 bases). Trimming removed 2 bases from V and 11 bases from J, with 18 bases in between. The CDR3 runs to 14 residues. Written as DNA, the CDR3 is TGTGCCAGCAGTTTACCGACTAGTCCCAATGAGCAGTACTTC. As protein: CASSLPTSPNEQYF.

The DNA of the CDR3 is TGTGCCAGCGGTTCTATCCGGTCCTACAATGAGCAGTACTTC. Amino acids: CASGSIRSYNEQYF. The V gene is TRBV14, the J gene TRBJ2-1; D unclear. The J call may be faulty, since TRBJ2-7 better matches the DNA end. Germline V gene data show CDR1 as SGHDN and CDR2 as FVKESK. The CDR3 extends over 14 amino acids.

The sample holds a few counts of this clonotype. This CDR3 reads CASSSIGDSTFGQYF. The CDR3 bases are TGTGCCAGCAGCTCGATTGGGGACAGTACGTTTGGGCAGTACTTC. The V and J genes are TRBV5-5 and TRBJ2-4, with 7 bases aligning to TRBD1. Germline CDR1 SGHKS, CDR2 YYEKEE (reference sequence). The CDR3 spans 15 residues. J gave up 13 bases and V 3 bases, and 16 bases lay outside the gene matches.

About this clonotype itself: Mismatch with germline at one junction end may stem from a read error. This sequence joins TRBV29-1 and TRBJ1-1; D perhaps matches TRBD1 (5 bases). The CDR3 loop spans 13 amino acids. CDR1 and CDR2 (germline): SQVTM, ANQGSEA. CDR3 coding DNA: TGCAGCGTAGAACAGGTGGGGAACCCTGAAGCTTTCTTT. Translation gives CSVEQVGNPEAFF.

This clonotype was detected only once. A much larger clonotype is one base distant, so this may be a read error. The CDR3 nucleotides are TGTGCCAGCATCTCGGACAGGTACCAAGAGACCCGGTACTTC. Encoded protein: CASISDRYQETRYF. The rearrangement joins TRBV2 to TRBJ2-5; 7 bases line up with TRBD1. The CDR3 totals 14 residues. Germline-derived CDR1 and CDR2 are SNHLY and FYNNEI.

The CDR3 DNA is TGTGCCAGCAGCAAGAGAAATTCACCCCTCCACTTT. This gives the protein CASSKRNSPLHF. V usage is TRBV5-5 and J usage is TRBJ1-6; D gene uncertain. Looked up from germline, CDR1 is SGHKS and CDR2 is YYEKEE (reference sequence). Between the trimmed V and J ends, which lost 4 bases and 7 bases, there was a span of 6 bases. This CDR3 has 12 residues. The whole variable domain, remainder taken from reference TRBV5-5 and TRBJ1-6, is DAGVTQSPTHLIKTRGQQVTLRCSPISGHKSVSWYQQVLGQGPQFIFQYYEKEERGRGNFPDRFSARQFPNYSSELNVNALLLGDSALYLCASSKRNSPLHFGNGTRLTVT.

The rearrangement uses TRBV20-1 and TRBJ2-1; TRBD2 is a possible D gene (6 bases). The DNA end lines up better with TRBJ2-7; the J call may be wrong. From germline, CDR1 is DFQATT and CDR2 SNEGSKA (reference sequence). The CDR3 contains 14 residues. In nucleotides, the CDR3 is TGCAGTGCCATACCCCGGGACTCCCACAATGAGCAGTACTTC. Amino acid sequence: CSAIPRDSHNEQYF.

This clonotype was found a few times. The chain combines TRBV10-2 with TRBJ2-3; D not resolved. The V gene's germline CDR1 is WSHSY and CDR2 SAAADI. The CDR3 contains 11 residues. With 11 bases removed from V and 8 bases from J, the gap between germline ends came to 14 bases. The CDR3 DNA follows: TGCGCCGCCGACTCCGCCGGTACGCAGTATTTT. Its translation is CAADSAGTQYF.

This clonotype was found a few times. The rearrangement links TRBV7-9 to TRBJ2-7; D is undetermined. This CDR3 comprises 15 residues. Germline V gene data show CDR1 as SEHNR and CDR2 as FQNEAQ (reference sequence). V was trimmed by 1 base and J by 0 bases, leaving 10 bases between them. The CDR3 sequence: CASSLGPVSSYEQYF. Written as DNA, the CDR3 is TGTGCCAGCAGCTTAGGTCCAGTGAGCTCCTACGAGCAGTACTTC.

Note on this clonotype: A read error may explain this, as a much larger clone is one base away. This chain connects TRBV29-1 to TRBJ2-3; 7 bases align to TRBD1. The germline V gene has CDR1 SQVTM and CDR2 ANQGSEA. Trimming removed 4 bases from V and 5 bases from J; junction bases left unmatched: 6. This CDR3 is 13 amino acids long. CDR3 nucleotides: TGCAGCGTTGGAGGTCGGACAGGAGATACGCAGTATTTT. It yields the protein CSVGGRTGDTQYF.

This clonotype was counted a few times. CDR3 sequence reads: CASSEHRGGYTF. The DNA for the CDR3 is TGTGCCAGCAGCGAACACCGCGGGGGCTACACCTTC. V and J are TRBV9 and TRBJ1-2, with D hard to call. Trimming stripped 3 bases from V and 8 bases from J, with 11 bases between. The CDR3 spans 12 residues. Germline V CDR1 and CDR2: SGDLS, YYNGEE.

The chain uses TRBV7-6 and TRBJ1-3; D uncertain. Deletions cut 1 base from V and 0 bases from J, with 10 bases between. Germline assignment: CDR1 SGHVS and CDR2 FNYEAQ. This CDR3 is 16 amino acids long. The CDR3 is CASSLEGVSSGNTIYF. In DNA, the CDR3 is TGTGCCAGCAGCTTAGAGGGTGTAAGCTCTGGAAACACCATATATTTT. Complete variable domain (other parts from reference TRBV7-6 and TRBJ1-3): GAGVSQSPRYKVTKRGQDVALRCDPISGHVSLYWYRQALGQGPEFLTYFNYEAQQDKSGLPNDRFSAERPEGSISTLTIQRTEQRDSAMYRCASSLEGVSSGNTIYFGEGSWLTVV.

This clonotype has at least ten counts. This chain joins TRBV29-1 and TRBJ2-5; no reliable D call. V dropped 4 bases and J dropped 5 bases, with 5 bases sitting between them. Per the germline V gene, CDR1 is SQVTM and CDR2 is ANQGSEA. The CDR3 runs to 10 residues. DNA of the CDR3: TGCAGCGTTGTTGGGGAGACCCAGTACTTC. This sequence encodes CSVVGETQYF.

CDR3 sequence (DNA): TGTGCCAGCAGTTACTCCACCTTCCGCGGGAATGAGCAGTTCTTC. Translating gives CASSYSTFRGNEQFF. This chain uses TRBV6-5 with TRBJ2-1; weak D call: TRBD2 (5 bases). Germline V lookup: CDR1 MNHEY, CDR2 SVGAGI. Trimming removed 0 bases from V and 7 bases from J, with 13 bases in between. CDR3 length equals 15 residues.

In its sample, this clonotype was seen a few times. CDR3 protein: CASSFGDRDSGYTF. In DNA, the CDR3 is TGTGCCAGCAGCTTCGGGGACAGGGATAGTGGCTACACCTTC. This rearrangement joins TRBV5-4 to TRBJ1-2; 9 bases are a match to TRBD1. The trim removed 2 bases at V and 7 bases at J, leaving 6 bases unmatched. CDR1 is SGHNT and CDR2 is YYREEE in the germline V gene (reference sequence). The CDR3 totals 14 residues.

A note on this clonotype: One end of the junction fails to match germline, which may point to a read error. CDR3 DNA sequence: TGCGCCAGCAGCCTCGGACAGACCAACTGTGGCTACACCTTC. Amino acid sequence: CASSLGQTNCGYTF. The chain is built from TRBV4-1 and TRBJ1-2; D may be TRBD1 (6 bases). The CDR3 extends over 14 amino acids. Germline CDR1 MGHRA, CDR2 YSYEKL.

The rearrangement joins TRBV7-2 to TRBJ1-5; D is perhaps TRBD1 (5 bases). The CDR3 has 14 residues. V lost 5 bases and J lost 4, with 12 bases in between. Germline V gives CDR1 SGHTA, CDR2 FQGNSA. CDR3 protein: CASSPAGVNQPQHF. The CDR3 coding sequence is TGTGCCAGCAGCCCCGCGGGGGTAAATCAGCCCCAGCATTTT.

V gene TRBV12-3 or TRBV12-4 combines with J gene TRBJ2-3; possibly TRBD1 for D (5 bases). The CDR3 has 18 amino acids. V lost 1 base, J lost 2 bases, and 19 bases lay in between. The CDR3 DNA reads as TGTGCCAGCAGTTTAGGTCGCACAGGTTCGACACACACAGATACGCAGTATTTT. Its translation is CASSLGRTGSTHTDTQYF.